These T cell receptor beta chains were read from a single sample in a study of vaccination and CD4 T cells after COVID-19. No antigen is known for these receptors. TCRdb re-derived calls from the PCR reads in MiXCR, one entry per CDR3 protein. The table shows about 23,000 distinct CDR3 sequences, with about 53% occurring only once. The sample comprised CD4+ T cells from blood, cultured in vitro. These receptors were collected from a human donor who had recovered from COVID-19. Each CDR3 is given with its conserved first and last residue. The D gene is left open where the match is weak. Clone size is stated in some rows and not others, as once, few, many or a class when expanded.

TRBD1	TRBV5-4	once	TRBJ1-6	TGTGCCAGCAGCGGGGGACAGGGAACCCTCCACTTT	CASSGGQGTLHF
TRBD2	TRBV24-1	few	TRBJ2-1	TGTGCCACCAGTGATTCGGGACTAGCGAGAGACAATGAGCAGTTCTTC	CATSDSGLARDNEQFF
NA	TRBV19	NA	TRBJ1-5	TGTGCCAGTAGTATAGTCGGAAGCAATCAGCCCCAGCATTTT	CASSIVGSNQPQHF
NA	TRBV11-3	NA	TRBJ2-7	TGTGCCAGCAGCTTGGTTTATTCGGGGGAGGCCTACGAGCAGTACTTC	CASSLVYSGEAYEQYF
TRBD2	TRBV6-2/TRBV6-3	NA	TRBJ2-3	TGTGCCAGCAGTACCAGGACTAGCGGGAGGCTCACAGATACGCAGTATTTT	CASSTRTSGRLTDTQYF
TRBD2	TRBV9	NA	TRBJ2-7	TGTGCCAGCAGCTATAGCGGGAGCTCCTACGAGCAGTACTTC	CASSYSGSSYEQYF
NA	TRBV27	NA	TRBJ1-2	TGTGCCAGCAGATTCTCGTCGGCCTCAAAGGGTGGCTACACCTTC	CASRFSSASKGGYTF
TRBD2	TRBV20-1	NA	TRBJ2-2	TGCAGTGCTAGGGCTAGCGGGGGGTCCGCGAACACCGGGGAGCTGTTTTTT	CSARASGGSANTGELFF
NA	TRBV7-2	NA	TRBJ2-7	TGTGCCAGCAGCTTAAGGGCAGCCACCTACGAGCAGTACTTC	CASSLRAATYEQYF
TRBD2	TRBV6-5	NA	TRBJ2-5	TGTGCCAGCAGTTACCTCATAGCGGGGGGGCTGGAGACCCAGTACTTC	CASSYLIAGGLETQYF
TRBD1	TRBV24-1	few	TRBJ1-1	TGTGCCACCAGTGACCCGACAGGGTCCAGCACTGAAGCTTTCTTT	CATSDPTGSSTEAFF
NA	TRBV12-3/TRBV12-4	NA	TRBJ2-7	TGTGCCAGCAGTCGAGAGGGAGGCCCCTACGAGCAGTACTTC	CASSREGGPYEQYF
TRBD2	TRBV6-1	NA	TRBJ2-2	TGTGCCAGCAGGGGACTAGCCAAAAACACCGGGGAGCTGTTTTTT	CASRGLAKNTGELFF
NA	TRBV6-2/TRBV6-3	few	TRBJ2-3	TGTGCCAGCAGTTGGCGCACAGATACGCAGTATTTT	CASSWRTDTQYF
NA	TRBV19	NA	TRBJ1-2	TGTGCCAGTACCATGAACAGGGTGGGTAGGGGCTACACCTTC	CASTMNRVGRGYTF
NA	TRBV6-1	NA	TRBJ1-5	TGTGCCAGCAGGCTTAGCAATCAGCCCCAGCATTTT	CASRLSNQPQHF
TRBD1	TRBV28	NA	TRBJ1-2	TGTGCCAGCATCCAGGACAGGAGGTCCGATGGCTACACCTTC	CASIQDRRSDGYTF
TRBD1	TRBV11-2	once	TRBJ2-5	TGTGCCAGCAGCTCCGTCAGGGGGCCGTTGGAGACCCAGTACTTC	CASSSVRGPLETQYF
NA	TRBV20-1	NA	TRBJ2-7	TGCAGTGCCCGCGGACCCCGGAGCCCCTACGAGCAGTACTTC	CSARGPRSPYEQYF
NA	TRBV6-2/TRBV6-3	few	TRBJ1-5	TGTGCCAGCAGTTATGCAGGGAACAATCAGCCCCAGCATTTT	CASSYAGNNQPQHF
NA	TRBV7-2	NA	TRBJ2-7	TGTGCCAGCAGCTTACGGGGGTCGGACGAGCAGTACTTC	CASSLRGSDEQYF
NA	TRBV27	NA	TRBJ1-2	TGTGCCAGCAGCCGCGGCAGGGGAAACTATGGCTACACCTTC	CASSRGRGNYGYTF
TRBD1	TRBV7-9	NA	TRBJ2-3	TGTGCCAGCAGCAGGGGGCCCAATACGCAGTATTTT	CASSRGPNTQYF
NA	TRBV6-2/TRBV6-3	NA	TRBJ1-2	TGTGCCAGCAGCCGCGGCTACTTAGGGGACTATGGCTACACCTTC	CASSRGYLGDYGYTF
NA	TRBV11-3	once	TRBJ2-2	TGTGCCAGCAGCTTATTGGCGGCTGTCGGGGAGCTGTTTTTT	CASSLLAAVGELFF
TRBD1	TRBV7-2	NA	TRBJ1-2	TGTGCCAGCAGCTCGTCGGGACAGGGTGTTTGGGGCTACACCTTC	CASSSSGQGVWGYTF
NA	TRBV20-1	few	TRBJ1-5	TGCAGTGCTAGAGTAGGCCAGAATCAGCCCCAGCATTTT	CSARVGQNQPQHF
NA	TRBV12-3/TRBV12-4	NA	TRBJ2-5	TGTGCCAGCAGTTCGGGAGTACGAGAGACCCAGTACTTC	CASSSGVRETQYF
NA	TRBV20-1	NA	TRBJ2-3	TGCAGTGGGGGCCGTGCTAGCACAGATACGCAGTATTTT	CSGGRASTDTQYF
NA	TRBV30	medium-sized	TRBJ1-5	TGTGCCTGGAGTGTGGGGACGAGAGCAGGACAGCCCCAGCATTTT	CAWSVGTRAGQPQHF
NA	TRBV7-2	NA	TRBJ1-5	TGTGCCAGCAGCTTAAGGGGTAGCAATCAGCCCCAGCATTTT	CASSLRGSNQPQHF
TRBD1	TRBV6-2/TRBV6-3	NA	TRBJ2-7	TGTGCCAGCACGTTCCGGGACAGGGTGGCCTACGAGCAGTACTTC	CASTFRDRVAYEQYF
TRBD1	TRBV7-2	NA	TRBJ1-5	TGTGCCAGCAGCCCTCAACAGGGGGGGAGAAATCAGCCCCAGCATTTT	CASSPQQGGRNQPQHF
TRBD2	TRBV4-3	NA	TRBJ2-3	TGCGCCAGCAGCCAAGCGGGCGGGAGAATCGCAGATACGCAGTATTTT	CASSQAGGRIADTQYF
TRBD1	TRBV6-1	few	TRBJ2-5	TGTGCCAGCACCCCCAATTCCGGGACAGGGTGGCGAGAGACCCAGTACTTC	CASTPNSGTGWRETQYF
NA	TRBV20-1	NA	TRBJ1-2	TGCAGTGCCAATGCCGGGGGGCGCGGGGCTAGTGGCTACACCTTC	CSANAGGRGASGYTF
NA	TRBV24-1	NA	TRBJ1-4	TGTGCCACCAGTCTTGAAGGGAAAAAACTGTTTTTT	CATSLEGKKLFF
NA	TRBV20-1	NA	TRBJ1-6	TGCAGTGCTAGGGACCCTGGGAGTCACTCACCCCTCCACTTT	CSARDPGSHSPLHF
NA	TRBV4-3	NA	TRBJ1-6	TGCGCCAGCAGCCAAGAAGGGGGTAAGGGATCACCCCTCCACTTT	CASSQEGGKGSPLHF
NA	TRBV6-5	NA	TRBJ1-5	TGTGCCAGCAGTTCCCGGGGGCGAGGCAATCAGCCCCAGCATTTT	CASSSRGRGNQPQHF
NA	TRBV7-2	NA	TRBJ2-7	TGTGCCAGCAGCTCAACCTACGAGCAGTACTTC	CASSSTYEQYF
NA	TRBV20-1	NA	TRBJ2-7	TGCAGTGCTAGTCCTCCTTATCCTAGCTCCTACGAGCAGTACTTC	CSASPPYPSSYEQYF
NA	TRBV9	NA	TRBJ2-2	TGTGCCAGCAGCGAGCGCCCCGGGACCGCGAACACCGGGGAGCTGTTTTTT	CASSERPGTANTGELFF
NA	TRBV20-1	NA	TRBJ2-7	TGCAGTGCTAGACCAATGCACAGGGTAGGGGTCTCCTACGAGCAGTACTTC	CSARPMHRVGVSYEQYF
NA	TRBV21-1	NA	TRBJ2-2	TGTGCCAGCATTCCGGACCGAATGCGGGAGCTGTTTTTT	CASIPDRMRELFF
TRBD1	TRBV28	NA	TRBJ1-1	TGTGCCAGCAGTTCTGACAGGGTGGTTGGGATGAACACTGAAGCTTTCTTT	CASSSDRVVGMNTEAFF
TRBD1	TRBV11-2	NA	TRBJ2-1	TGTGCCAGCAGCTTAGTGTCGGCAGGGGGCTACAATGAGCAGTTCTTC	CASSLVSAGGYNEQFF
NA	TRBV6-1	NA	TRBJ1-1	TGTGCCAGCAGACAGACACGGGGCACTGAAGCTTTCTTT	CASRQTRGTEAFF
TRBD1	TRBV11-2	NA	TRBJ1-2	TGTGCCAGCAGCTCCGGGACAGGGAACTATGGCTACACCTTC	CASSSGTGNYGYTF
TRBD2	TRBV7-2	NA	TRBJ2-2	TGTGCCAGCAGCGAACTAGCGGGAGCCACCGGGGAGCTGTTTTTT	CASSELAGATGELFF
TRBD1	TRBV20-1	NA	TRBJ2-4	TGCAGTGCTAGACAGGGGGCCCGAAACATTCAGTACTTC	CSARQGARNIQYF
TRBD2	TRBV7-9	NA	TRBJ2-7	TGTGCCAGCAGCTTTGGGGCCAGCGGGGTTTACGAGCAGTACTTC	CASSFGASGVYEQYF
NA	TRBV21-1	NA	TRBJ2-7	TGTGCCAGCAGTCCTCCCGTGGGAGGGGTTGAGTACTTC	CASSPPVGGVEYF
NA	TRBV11-2	NA	TRBJ2-1	TGTGCCAGCAGCCCCGCCGCCGGGGGCTCCAATGAGCAGTTCTTC	CASSPAAGGSNEQFF